What follows are 19 T cell receptor beta chains derived from one specimen sequenced in a study of T cells in Graves' hyperthyroidism and ophthalmopathy. RNA transcripts yielded amplified TCR beta CDR3 regions. Primed by the HTBI set, a first-round RT-PCR was run on the TCR CDR3. TCRdb ran MiXCR on the multiplex PCR reads and lists one entry per CDR3 protein. The sample holds 37,000 or so distinct CDR3 sequences, roughly 52% seen once. Source material: blood. The receptors stem from a middle-aged man with Graves' ophthalmopathy.

This clonotype was recorded at least ten times. The junction shows a germline mismatch at one end, possibly a read error. The chain employs TRBV9 and TRBJ1-2, with TRBD1 identical over 7 bases. Germline assignment: CDR1 SGDLS and CDR2 YYNGEE. This CDR3 spans 14 amino acids. CDR3 region: CAGSVGEGATGYTF. CDR3 DNA: TGTGCCGGCAGCGTAGGGGAGGGGGCGACTGGCTACACCTTC.

The chain uses TRBV7-2 and TRBJ2-7, with D tentatively TRBD1 or TRBD2 (6 bases each). The V end was cut by 1 base, the J end by 3 bases, with 22 bases between. Germline V gene lookup returns CDR1 SGHTA and CDR2 FQGNSA. The CDR3 has 18 amino acids. CDR3 coding DNA: TGTGCCAGCAGCTTAGAGGTTCGAGCGGGTATCAGGGGCTACGAGCAGTACTTC. It is translated as CASSLEVRAGIRGYEQYF.

This chain connects TRBV19 to TRBJ1-6; no clear D. V was clipped by 7 bases and J by 8 bases, with 21 bases between them. The germline V gene has CDR1 LNHDA and CDR2 SQIVND (reference sequence). This CDR3 is 16 amino acids long. CDR3 coding DNA: TGTGCCAGTATCGGCCGCAGCGGGAATTATCATTCACCCCTCCACTTT. Translated: CASIGRSGNYHSPLHF.

The rearrangement joins TRBV7-9 to TRBJ2-3; a possible D gene is TRBD2 (6 bases). This CDR3 is 16 amino acids long. Germline V gives CDR1 SEHNR, CDR2 FQNEAQ (reference sequence). V shed 5 bases and J shed 8 bases, with 23 bases lying between them. The CDR3 loop is CASSDLPGGLSGTQYF. The CDR3 bases are TGTGCCAGCAGCGATCTCCCCGGGGGATTGTCAGGTACGCAGTATTTT.

There are many counts of this clonotype. The gene calls are TRBV4-1 and TRBJ2-2; weak D call: TRBD2 (7 bases). The CDR3 extends over 17 amino acids. CDR1 is MGHRA and CDR2 is YSYEKL in the germline V gene. Trimming stripped 4 bases from V and 2 bases from J, with 17 bases between. CDR3 sequence (DNA): TGCGCCAGCAGCCTTTTAGGGGGGGGTTTAAACACCGGGGAGCTGTTTTTT. It encodes CASSLLGGGLNTGELFF.

V gene TRBV10-2 combines with J gene TRBJ2-5; D not certain. The germline V gene has CDR1 WSHSY and CDR2 SAAADI. With 8 bases removed from V and 9 bases from J, the gap between germline ends came to 16 bases. The CDR3 covers 12 residues. CDR3 residues: CASASGEQPQYF. In DNA form, the CDR3 reads TGCGCCAGCGCAAGTGGAGAGCAGCCCCAGTACTTC.

The sample holds many counts of this clonotype. This chain links TRBV4-1 with TRBJ1-1; D might be TRBD1 (5 bases). Between the trimmed V and J ends, which lost 4 bases and 4 bases, there was a span of 19 bases. Germline V gene data show CDR1 as MGHRA and CDR2 as YSYEKL. The CDR3 extends over 16 amino acids. The CDR3 sequence: CASSPNRIGEGTEAFF. The DNA of the CDR3 is TGCGCCAGCAGCCCGAATCGCATAGGGGAGGGCACTGAAGCTTTCTTT.

This clonotype has a count of ten or more. This may stem from a read error, because a much larger clone lies one nucleotide away. V and J are TRBV2 and TRBJ2-3; D remains unclear. CDR3 length: 14 residues. Germline assignment: CDR1 SNHLY and CDR2 FYNNEI. The CDR3 loop reads CAGSATANTDTQYF. CDR3 in DNA: TGTGCCGGCAGCGCCACGGCCAATACAGATACGCAGTATTTT.

The genes are TRBV20-1 and TRBJ2-1; 8 bases agree with TRBD2. The CDR3 is 12 amino acids. Per germline, CDR1 DFQATT and CDR2 SNEGSKA (reference sequence). The DNA for the CDR3 is TGCAGCCAGCGGGAGTTCGCAGATACGCAGTTCTTC. Its translation is CSQREFADTQFF.

This clonotype was recorded many times. This chain uses TRBV11-2 with TRBJ2-4; 7 bases are a match to TRBD2. V gave up 5 bases and J gave up 5 bases; unmatched junction bases: 9. The CDR3 extends over 15 amino acids. CDR1 is SGHAT, CDR2 FQNNGV, per germline. The CDR3 loop is CASSLDGGSENIQYF. CDR3 bases: TGTGCCAGCAGCCTGGACGGCGGGAGCGAAAACATTCAGTACTTC.

As DNA, the CDR3 is TGCAGTGCTAGAGGGCAGTCCAACTACGAGCATTTT. Translated: CSARGQSNYEHF. The chain couples TRBV20-1 to TRBJ1-5; no clear D. The ends were cut back, 1 base at V and 14 bases at J, with 15 bases in the middle. The CDR3 is made up of 12 amino acids. Germline V gene lookup returns CDR1 DFQATT and CDR2 SNEGSKA (reference sequence).

This clonotype came up once. V usage is TRBV11-1 and J usage is TRBJ2-7; D is uncertain. V shed 0 bases and J shed 4 bases, with 10 bases lying between them. The V gene's germline CDR1 is SGHAT and CDR2 FQDESV (reference sequence). The CDR3 has 14 residues. CDR3: CASSLAGSAYEQYF. CDR3 DNA sequence: TGTGCCAGCAGCTTAGCGGGCAGTGCATACGAGCAGTACTTC.

V is TRBV19 and J is TRBJ1-5; a possible D gene is TRBD1 (5 bases). The V end was cut by 7 bases, the J end by 3 bases, with 16 bases between. Looked up from germline, CDR1 is LNHDA and CDR2 is SQIVND (reference sequence). This CDR3 comprises 15 residues. The CDR3 spells CASTSPGRINQPQHF. CDR3 bases: TGTGCCAGTACCTCCCCGGGACGGATCAATCAGCCCCAGCATTTT. Looking up the rest from reference TRBV19 and TRBJ1-5 gives the full variable domain: DGGITQSPKYLFRKEGQNVTLSCEQNLNHDAMYWYRQDPGQGLRLIYYSQIVNDFQKGDIAEGYSVSREKKESFPLTVTSAQKNPTAFYLCASTSPGRINQPQHFGDGTRLSIL.

On this clonotype itself: Germline is not matched at one junction end, which may reflect a read error. The J gene is TRBJ2-2, the V gene TRBV9; tentative D call: TRBD2 (7 bases). This CDR3 comprises 13 residues. Germline values: CDR1 SGDLS, CDR2 YYNGEE. CDR3: CASSVRGGGEMFF. The CDR3 nucleotides read TGTGCGAGCAGCGTTAGGGGGGGCGGGGAGATGTTTTTT.

This clonotype was counted ten times or more. V is TRBV11-2 and J is TRBJ1-1; D unclear. This CDR3 has 14 residues. Germline loops: CDR1 SGHAT, CDR2 FQNNGV. Trimming cost V 2 bases and J 0 bases, with 7 bases left between them. The CDR3 loop reads CASSLRRLNTEAFF. The CDR3 DNA follows: TGTGCCAGCAGCTTACGAAGGTTGAACACTGAAGCTTTCTTT.

At least ten counts were recorded for this clonotype. V and J are TRBV3-1 and TRBJ2-1; D gene unclear. Trimming pared 0 bases from V and 6 bases from J, leaving 3 bases between. The CDR3 is 12 residues long. CDR1 LGHDT and CDR2 YNNKEL come from the germline V gene (reference sequence). The chain's CDR3 is CASSQDRNEQFF. CDR3 bases: TGTGCCAGCAGCCAAGATCGCAATGAGCAGTTCTTC.

In this sample, this clonotype turned up many times. V usage is TRBV7-8 and J usage is TRBJ2-7, with 9 nucleotides matching TRBD1. J was trimmed by 6 bases and V by 0 bases; bases with no gene match: 9. CDR1 is SGHVS, CDR2 FQNEAQ, per germline. CDR3 size: 16 residues. CDR3 protein: CASSLAQTQGAGEQYF. The DNA for the CDR3 is TGTGCCAGCAGCTTAGCCCAGACACAGGGGGCGGGCGAGCAGTACTTC.

The rearrangement links TRBV20-1 to TRBJ2-5; D call uncertain. V gave up 5 bases and J gave up 3 bases, with 7 bases separating them. The CDR3 consists of 11 residues. The germline CDR1 and CDR2 sequences are DFQATT and SNEGSKA (reference sequence). The CDR3 bases are TGCAGTGCTCTGAAGGAAGAGACCCAGTACTTC. Translating it yields CSALKEETQYF.

The chain combines TRBV20-1 with TRBJ1-6; 11 bases agree with TRBD1. CDR1 and CDR2 (germline): DFQATT, SNEGSKA (reference sequence). CDR3 length equals 12 residues. With 6 bases clipped from V and 10 bases from J, the junction kept 2 bases outside the gene matches. Here the CDR3 DNA reads TGCAGTGCGAGGACAGGGGGCTCACCCCTCCACTTT. It encodes CSARTGGSPLHF.